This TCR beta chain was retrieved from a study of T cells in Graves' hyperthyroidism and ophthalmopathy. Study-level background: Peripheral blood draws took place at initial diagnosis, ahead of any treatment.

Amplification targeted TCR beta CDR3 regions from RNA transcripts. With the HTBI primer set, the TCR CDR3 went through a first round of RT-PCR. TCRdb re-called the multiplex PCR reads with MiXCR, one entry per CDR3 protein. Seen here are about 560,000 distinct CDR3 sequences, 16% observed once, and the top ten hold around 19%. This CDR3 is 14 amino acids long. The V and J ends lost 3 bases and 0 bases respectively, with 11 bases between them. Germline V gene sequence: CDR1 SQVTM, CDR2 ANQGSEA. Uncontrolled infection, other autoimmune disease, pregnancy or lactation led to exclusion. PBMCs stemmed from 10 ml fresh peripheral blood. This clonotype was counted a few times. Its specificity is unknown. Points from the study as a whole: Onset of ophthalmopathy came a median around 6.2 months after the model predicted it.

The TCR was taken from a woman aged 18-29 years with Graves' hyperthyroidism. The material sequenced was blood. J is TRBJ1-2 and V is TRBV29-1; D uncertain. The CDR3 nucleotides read TGCAGCGTTGATGAGTACGGGACTAACTATGGCTACACCTTC. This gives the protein CSVDEYGTNYGYTF.